What follows are 30 T cell receptor beta chains derived from one specimen sequenced in a study of naive and memory T cell subsets (TCRdb year 2017). The receptor library was made with UMI-ligation and nested PCR. Sequencing used an Illumina MiSeq. To cover both TRBC1 and TRBC2, the beta constant-region primer consisted of an equimolar mix of two oligonucleotides. TCRdb applied fastp at Q25 and MiXCR to the public reads, then kept only in-frame beta chains. For every CDR3 protein sequence, its rows merge into one entry that carries the most common genes and DNA. This sample comprises about 4,600 distinct CDR3 sequences, approximately 7.6% of them detected only once. The ten largest clones capture 65% to 90% of the sample. The sample was CD4+ TEMRA cells from blood. The cell subset or site label here, explained by the study, means: effector memory re-expressing CD45RA, CD45RA+ CD27-. Receptor source: a human donor in good health.

In its sample, this clonotype was seen many times. The chain has TRBV4-2 and TRBJ1-1; 7 nucleotides line up with TRBD1. The CDR3 contains 15 residues. V was pared by 1 base and J by 4 bases, with 6 bases of the junction left unmatched. Germline V gene data show CDR1 as LGHNA and CDR2 as YNFKEQ. The DNA for the CDR3 is TGTGCCAGCAGCCAAGCAGGGGGAATCGGCACTGAAGCTTTCTTT. It is translated as CASSQAGGIGTEAFF.

Ten or more counts support this clonotype. The chain has TRBV11-2 and TRBJ2-7; TRBD2 matches 7 bases. Germline V gene sequence: CDR1 SGHAT, CDR2 FQNNGV. Trimming removed 6 bases from V and 4 bases from J; junction bases left unmatched: 6. The CDR3 extends over 13 amino acids. The chain's CDR3 is CASSWEGEYEQYF. CDR3 coding DNA: TGTGCCAGCAGTTGGGAGGGAGAGTACGAGCAGTACTTC.

The chain combines TRBV28 with TRBJ1-2, with D maybe TRBD1 (5 bases). The CDR3 is 15 residues long. Deletions cut 5 bases from V and 7 bases from J, with 20 bases between. Germline CDR1 is MDHEN and CDR2 is SYDVKM. Here the CDR3 reads CASSPTTGGFSGYTF. The CDR3 bases are TGTGCCAGCAGTCCTACTACTGGGGGGTTCTCTGGCTACACCTTC.

This clonotype was detected many times. V usage is TRBV4-1 and J usage is TRBJ2-7; perhaps D is TRBD1 or TRBD2 (5 bases each). Trimming took 4 bases from V and 1 from J, leaving 17 bases between them. This CDR3 region has 16 residues. The germline V gene encodes CDR1 MGHRA and CDR2 YSYEKL. CDR3 DNA sequence: TGCGCCAGCAGCCGCCCAGGGCAGGGAGTTTCCTACGAGCAGTACTTC. Protein product: CASSRPGQGVSYEQYF.

This clonotype is judged medium-sized (0.01 to 0.1%). The V gene is TRBV7-8, the J gene TRBJ2-1, with D maybe TRBD2 (6 bases). Per germline, CDR1 SGHVS and CDR2 FQNEAQ. CDR3 size: 17 residues. V lost 1 base, J lost 0 bases, and 13 bases lay in between. The CDR3 DNA reads TGTGCCAGCAGCTTAGGGTTGGGGAGGAGCTCCTACAATGAGCAGTTCTTC. This gives the protein CASSLGLGRSSYNEQFF.

The V call is TRBV29-1, the J call TRBJ2-6; D is unresolved. The CDR3 extends over 16 amino acids. CDR1 is SQVTM, CDR2 ANQGSEA, per germline. With 6 bases removed from V and 0 bases from J, the gap between germline ends came to 15 bases. CDR3 loop: CSVHLGLFSGANVLTF. The CDR3 DNA reads as TGCAGCGTCCACCTGGGTCTCTTCTCTGGGGCCAACGTCCTGACTTTC.

This clonotype has at least ten counts. The chain combines TRBV3-1 with TRBJ1-4, with a weak D call TRBD1 (5 bases). V gave up 4 bases and J gave up 7 bases, with 10 bases separating them. This CDR3 is 13 amino acids long. Germline V gene data show CDR1 as LGHDT and CDR2 as YNNKEL (reference sequence). The CDR3 nucleotides are TGTGCCAGCAGCCTACGGGGGAGTGAAAAACTGTTTTTT. Residues: CASSLRGSEKLFF.

In its sample, this clonotype was seen many times. V and J are TRBV4-1 and TRBJ1-2; no firm D call. This CDR3 is 17 amino acids long. CDR1 is MGHRA, CDR2 YSYEKL, per germline. The V gene lost 4 bases and the J gene lost 3 bases, with 21 bases spanning the gap. For the CDR3, the DNA is TGCGCCAGCAGCCCTATTGGGCCTTCCCAATCCGACTATGGCTACACCTTC. Encoded protein: CASSPIGPSQSDYGYTF.

This clonotype has just a few counts. The chain is built from TRBV27 and TRBJ2-7, with TRBD1 matching over 8 bases. This CDR3 spans 15 amino acids. The junction had 18 bases not matched to a gene; V was cut back by 11 bases and J by 6 bases. Per germline, CDR1 MNHEY and CDR2 SMNVEV (reference sequence). In nucleotides, the CDR3 is TGTGCCTCTTCTCTTCTTGGACAGGGAACCCCCGAGCAGTACTTC. Its translation is CASSLLGQGTPEQYF.

This clonotype has at least ten counts. This chain connects TRBV20-1 to TRBJ2-3, with 14 bases aligning to TRBD2. CDR3 length equals 16 residues. Germline CDR1 and CDR2: DFQATT and SNEGSKA (reference sequence). The V segment lost 6 bases and the J segment 4 bases; nucleotides outside the gene matches: 9. As DNA, the CDR3 is TGCAGTGCCGCGACCGGACTAGCGGGAGGCGCAGATACGCAGTATTTT. Translating it yields CSAATGLAGGADTQYF.

The V and J genes are TRBV5-1 and TRBJ2-7, with 7 bases identical to TRBD2. Germline V CDR1 and CDR2: SGHRS, YFSETQ. This CDR3 has 17 amino acids. V lost 4 bases to trimming and J lost 0 bases; unmatched junction nucleotides: 13. CDR3 nucleotide sequence: TGCGCCAGCAGCCCTAACGCTAAGCGGGGAGTCTCCTACGAGCAGTACTTC. Protein sequence: CASSPNAKRGVSYEQYF.

A few counts support this clonotype. CDR3 nucleotide sequence: TGTGCCAGCACCTCAAGCTCCGGGGAGCTGTTTTTT. Translated, it gives CASTSSSGELFF. The genes are TRBV4-2 and TRBJ2-2, with no clear D. CDR1 is LGHNA, CDR2 YNFKEQ, per germline. Between the trimmed V and J ends, which lost 7 bases and 6 bases, there was a span of 9 bases. The CDR3 has 12 residues.

This clonotype was recorded many times. J is TRBJ2-2 and V is TRBV3-1; D is possibly TRBD2 (6 bases). V lost 4 bases and J lost 5, with 20 bases in between. Germline-derived CDR1 and CDR2 are LGHDT and YNNKEL (reference sequence). The CDR3 contains 17 residues. CDR3 in amino acids: CASSPRPFGGRTGELFF. For the CDR3, the DNA is TGTGCCAGCAGCCCCCGGCCGTTCGGAGGGAGGACCGGGGAGCTGTTTTTT.

This clonotype was counted between two and nine times. This chain uses TRBV27 with TRBJ1-6; D unresolved. V dropped 2 bases and J dropped 5 bases, with 16 bases sitting between them. The CDR3 totals 17 residues. In germline, CDR1 is MNHEY, CDR2 SMNVEV (reference sequence). The CDR3 loop reads CASSLMAVGQDNSPLHF. In nucleotides, the CDR3 is TGTGCCAGCAGTTTAATGGCTGTCGGGCAGGATAATTCACCCCTCCACTTT.

This clonotype was counted many times. The chain employs TRBV7-2 and TRBJ2-3; D call uncertain. The V gene lost 3 bases and the J gene lost 4 bases, with 8 bases spanning the gap. Germline values: CDR1 SGHTA, CDR2 FQGNSA. The CDR3 runs 13 residues. The CDR3 reads CASSFGEADTQYF. For the CDR3, the DNA is TGTGCCAGCAGCTTCGGCGAGGCAGATACGCAGTATTTT.

This clonotype has a count of ten or more. V is TRBV4-2 and J is TRBJ1-4; tentative D call: TRBD1 (6 bases). Germline V gene lookup returns CDR1 LGHNA and CDR2 YNFKEQ. The ends were cut back, 1 base at V and 7 bases at J, with 13 bases in the middle. The CDR3 loop spans 15 amino acids. The CDR3 DNA follows: TGTGCCAGCAGCCAAGTGGGCCAACAGGGTGAAAAACTGTTTTTT. This gives the protein CASSQVGQQGEKLFF.

The table lists this clonotype with many counts. The J gene is TRBJ2-7, the V gene TRBV4-3, with TRBD1 as a possible D gene (5 bases). Trimming took off 0 bases at V and 0 bases at J, with 12 bases between the two ends. Per the germline V gene, CDR1 is LGHNA and CDR2 is YSLEER. The CDR3 length is 16 residues. CDR3 nucleotide sequence: TGCGCCAGCAGCCAAGATCCGGCAGGGTACTCCTACGAGCAGTACTTC. It is translated as CASSQDPAGYSYEQYF.

The chain recombines TRBV28 with TRBJ1-4; a possible D gene is TRBD1 (6 bases). There are 13 residues in the CDR3. With 8 bases removed from V and 8 bases from J, the gap between germline ends came to 15 bases. Germline V gene lookup returns CDR1 MDHEN and CDR2 SYDVKM. DNA for the CDR3: TGTGCCAGCCATGGGGGGCGAGGAGAAAAACTGTTTTTT. Protein: CASHGGRGEKLFF.

This clonotype was observed a handful of times. The chain has TRBV19 and TRBJ2-1; 11 bases are shared with TRBD2. The CDR3 extends over 17 amino acids. Losses at the gene ends were 3 bases for V and 5 bases for J; bases not matched to a gene: 9. The germline gives CDR1 LNHDA, CDR2 SQIVND (reference sequence). This CDR3 is CASSILVAGGPNNEQFF. In DNA, the CDR3 is TGTGCCAGTAGTATTCTAGTAGCGGGAGGGCCTAACAATGAGCAGTTCTTC.

This clonotype was seen ten or more times. The chain carries TRBV12-5 and TRBJ1-5; the D gene is possibly TRBD1 (6 bases). The germline V gene has CDR1 LGHNT and CDR2 FRNRAP. This CDR3 spans 16 amino acids. Trimming pared 3 bases from V and 2 bases from J, leaving 14 bases between. This CDR3 is CASGFRGALGNQPQHF. Written as DNA, the CDR3 is TGTGCTAGTGGTTTTCGGGGGGCCTTGGGCAATCAGCCCCAGCATTTT.

This clonotype was picked up many times. The rearrangement links TRBV20-1 to TRBJ1-3, with a weak D call TRBD1 (6 bases). The CDR3 loop spans 17 amino acids. The ends were cut back, 5 bases at V and 0 bases at J, with 20 bases in the middle. CDR1 DFQATT and CDR2 SNEGSKA come from the germline V gene (reference sequence). CDR3 nucleotide sequence: TGCAGTGCTGGGGGTCTAAGAGACAGGTTCTCTGGAAACACCATATATTTT. It yields the protein CSAGGLRDRFSGNTIYF.

This clonotype was seen repeatedly, ten times or more. The V and J genes are TRBV29-1 and TRBJ1-1, with a weak D call TRBD1 (5 bases). The CDR3 contains 13 residues. V was trimmed by 5 bases and J by 1 base, leaving 11 bases between them. CDR1 and CDR2 (germline): SQVTM, ANQGSEA. The CDR3 sequence: CSVRQSTNTEAFF. The DNA for the CDR3 is TGCAGCGTTAGACAGTCCACGAACACTGAAGCTTTCTTT.

Ten or more counts support this clonotype. The chain employs TRBV7-9 and TRBJ1-5, with D perhaps matching TRBD1 (5 bases). V was trimmed by 6 bases and J by 9 bases, leaving 12 bases between them. The length of the CDR3 is 12 residues. CDR1 and CDR2 from the germline V gene are SEHNR and FQNEAQ (reference sequence). This CDR3 reads CASRRPGGPQHF. Written as DNA, the CDR3 is TGTGCCAGCAGAAGACCCGGGGGGCCCCAGCATTTT. The complete variable domain, with remaining parts taken from reference TRBV7-9 and TRBJ1-5, reads DTGVSQNPRHKITKRGQNVTFRCDPISEHNRLYWYRQTLGQGPEFLTYFQNEAQLEKSRLLSDRFSAERPKGSFSTLEIQRTEQGDSAMYLCASRRPGGPQHFGDGTRLSIL.

This clonotype was detected only a few times. The V and J genes are TRBV7-2 and TRBJ1-4, with TRBD1 identical over 7 bases. The CDR3 extends over 14 amino acids. Looked up from germline, CDR1 is SGHTA and CDR2 is FQGNSA. V shed 6 bases and J 2 bases; nucleotides not matched to a gene: 3. Here the CDR3 DNA reads TGTGCCAGCAGGCTGACAGGGACTAATGAAAAACTGTTTTTT. This sequence encodes CASRLTGTNEKLFF.

This clonotype counts as medium-sized. This chain uses TRBV11-2 with TRBJ2-3, with 8 bases that match TRBD2. Trimming took 4 bases from V and 6 from J; bases not matched to a gene: 9. The CDR3 extends over 15 amino acids. In germline, CDR1 is SGHAT, CDR2 FQNNGV. This chain's CDR3 is CASSSDGTSVDTQYF. CDR3 sequence (DNA): TGTGCCAGCAGCTCAGACGGGACTAGTGTCGATACGCAGTATTTT.

The chain recombines TRBV4-1 with TRBJ2-7, with TRBD1 as a possible D gene (7 bases). There are 17 residues in the CDR3. Per the germline V gene, CDR1 is MGHRA and CDR2 is YSYEKL. Trimming cost V 4 bases and J 5 bases, with 24 bases left between them. The CDR3 DNA reads as TGCGCCAGCAGCCGTGAGTACCTGGTGACAGGGAGGCACGAGCAGTACTTC. Its protein product is CASSREYLVTGRHEQYF.

This clonotype was seen repeatedly, ten times or more. This sequence joins TRBV12-3 or TRBV12-4 and TRBJ2-1; no clear D. This CDR3 spans 13 amino acids. The V end was cut by 1 base, the J end by 6 bases, with 7 bases between. In DNA form, the CDR3 reads TGTGCCAGCAGTTTAGGGGGTAGCAATGAGCAGTTCTTC. Protein product: CASSLGGSNEQFF.

The chain joins TRBV18 to TRBJ2-1; TRBD2 aligns across 8 bases. This CDR3 has 15 amino acids. Per the germline V gene, CDR1 is KGHSH and CDR2 is LQKENI. The V gene end was trimmed by 4 bases and the J gene end by 6 bases; junction bases not matched to a gene: 8. The CDR3 spells CASSQTGLVGNEQFF. The CDR3 nucleotides read TGTGCCAGCTCACAGACGGGACTAGTTGGCAATGAGCAGTTCTTC. The whole variable domain, filled in from reference TRBV18 and TRBJ2-1, reads NAGVMQNPRHLVRRRGQEARLRCSPMKGHSHVYWYRQLPEEGLKFMVYLQKENIIDESGMPKERFSAEFPKEGPSILRIQQVVRGDSAAYFCASSQTGLVGNEQFFGPGTRLTVL.

This clonotype was found many times. V is TRBV4-1 and J is TRBJ2-5; possibly TRBD2 for D (6 bases). This CDR3 is built from 15 residues. Trimming removed 0 bases from V and 4 bases from J, with 12 bases in between. From germline, CDR1 is MGHRA and CDR2 YSYEKL. The DNA for the CDR3 is TGCGCCAGCAGCCAAGAATTCGGAGGGATAGAGACCCAGTACTTC. Translation gives CASSQEFGGIETQYF.

This clonotype was seen many times. This chain connects TRBV28 to TRBJ1-1; 7 bases are a match to TRBD1. Germline lookup yields CDR1 MDHEN and CDR2 SYDVKM. The CDR3 length is 15 residues. The V and J ends lost 3 bases and 3 bases, in that order; junction bases with no gene match: 7. CDR3 sequence (DNA): TGTGCCAGCAGTTTCGGGACAGCCAATGACACTGAAGCTTTCTTT. Translation: CASSFGTANDTEAFF. Based on the CDR3 plus reference TRBV28 and TRBJ1-1, the full variable domain is DVKVTQSSRYLVKRTGEKVFLECVQDMDHENMFWYRQDPGLGLRLIYFSYDVKMKEKGDIPEGYSVSREKKERFSLILESASTNQTSMYLCASSFGTANDTEAFFGQGTRLTVV.